This T cell receptor beta chain is from a study of CD8+CD57+ T cells in acquired aplastic anemia. Study summary: Mean DNA quantity obtained from sorted CD4+ and CD8+ cells was about 3.5 ug. There were about 10.8 million reads, on average, for CD4+ cells from healthy donors.

Per the germline V gene, CDR1 is SNHLY and CDR2 is FYNNEI. The CDR3 runs to 12 residues. V trimming: 6 bases; J trimming: 3 bases; junction bases outside the gene matches: 2. Regarding this clonotype: No antigen is known for it.

Genomic DNA served as template for TCR beta VDJ and CDR3 profiling. A single record per CDR3 protein comes from TCRdb applying MiXCR to the reads. The table has 100,000 to 150,000 distinct CDR3 sequences, about 46% seen once. Study-level findings and limits: A set of roughly 27 CD8+ CDR3 sequences was shared between patients and controls, and these sequences appeared highly expressed in patients.

The V and J genes are TRBV2 and TRBJ2-7; 7 bases agree with TRBD2. Sequencing was performed on sorted CD4+, CD8+, or CD8+CD57+ T cells (not recorded which) from PBMCs. The source is a human donor in good health, serving as a control. CDR3 residues: CASSGDYYEQYF. The CDR3 bases are TGTGCCAGCAGCGGGGACTACTACGAGCAGTACTTC.